These T cell receptor beta chains were read from a single sample in a study of control samples from healthy donors and cancer patients. Sequenced by immunoSEQ multiplex PCR; TCRdb stores in-frame clones only, minus some. The data hold about 51,000 clones, with about 92% observed a single time. Sequencing was performed on PBMCs. The receptors were sampled from a man aged 35-49 years with colorectal cancer. CDR3s include the opening cysteine and the closing phenylalanine or tryptophan. A D gene is named only where the DNA matches it firmly. A clone size is listed for some rows: how often the clone was seen (once, few, many), or a class if it is expanded.

>TRBV9|TRBJ2-1|NA|NA
CASSVDLRASSAHSFYNEQFF
TGTGCCAGCAGCGTAGACTTGCGGGCTAGCTCGGCCCACAGCTTTTACAATGAGCAGTTCTTC
>TRBV5-1|TRBJ2-7|TRBD1|NA
CASSLAADRGLGEQYF
TGCGCCAGCAGCTTGGCCGCGGACAGGGGGCTTGGTGAGCAGTACTTC
>TRBV18|TRBJ1-1|TRBD1|NA
CASSPRTGQNTEAFF
TGTGCCAGCTCACCTCGGACAGGGCAGAACACTGAAGCTTTCTTT
>TRBV5-4|TRBJ2-1|NA|NA
CASSWDFNEQFF
TGTGCCAGCAGCTGGGACTTTAATGAGCAGTTCTTC
>TRBV7-8|TRBJ2-7|NA|NA
CASSRQDHEQYF
TGTGCCAGCAGCCGACAGGACCACGAGCAGTACTTC
>TRBV12-3/TRBV12-4|TRBJ1-1|NA|NA
CASRGVNTEAFF
TGTGCCAGCCGGGGCGTGAACACTGAAGCTTTCTTT
>TRBV6-1|TRBJ2-1|TRBD1|once
CASSDGDRDPYNEQFF
TGTGCCAGCAGTGATGGAGACAGGGACCCTTACAATGAGCAGTTCTTC
>TRBV7-7|TRBJ1-3|NA|few
CASSLGPGGNTIYF
TGTGCTAGCAGCTTAGGCCCGGGTGGAAACACCATATATTTT
>TRBV6-5|TRBJ2-3|NA|NA
CASSSQTHSTDTQYF
TGTGCCAGCAGTTCCCAGACCCATAGCACAGATACGCAGTATTTT
>TRBV5-1|TRBJ1-1|NA|once
CASSLGRRNTEAFF
TGCGCCAGCAGCTTGGGCAGGCGTAACACTGAAGCTTTCTTT
>TRBV28|TRBJ2-7|NA|few
CASEQGYEQYF
TGTGCCAGCGAACAGGGCTACGAGCAGTACTTC